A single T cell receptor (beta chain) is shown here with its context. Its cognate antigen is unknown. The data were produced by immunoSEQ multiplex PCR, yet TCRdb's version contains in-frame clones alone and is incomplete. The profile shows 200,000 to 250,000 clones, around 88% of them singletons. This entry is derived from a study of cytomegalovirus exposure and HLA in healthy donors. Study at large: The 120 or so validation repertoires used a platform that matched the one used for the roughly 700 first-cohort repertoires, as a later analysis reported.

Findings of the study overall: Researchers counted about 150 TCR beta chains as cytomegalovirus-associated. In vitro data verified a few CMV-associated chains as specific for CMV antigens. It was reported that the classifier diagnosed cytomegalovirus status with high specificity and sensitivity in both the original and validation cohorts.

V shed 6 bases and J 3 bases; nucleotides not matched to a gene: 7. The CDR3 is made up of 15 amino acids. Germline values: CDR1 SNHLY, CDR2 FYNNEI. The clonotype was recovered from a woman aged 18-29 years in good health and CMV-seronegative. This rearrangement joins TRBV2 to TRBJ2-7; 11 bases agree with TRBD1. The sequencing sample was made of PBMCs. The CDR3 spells CASRATGTGGYEQYF. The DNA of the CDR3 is TGTGCCAGCAGGGCCACCGGGACAGGGGGCTACGAGCAGTACTTC.